This T cell receptor beta chain was identified in a study of blood T cell repertoires in COVID-19. At the level of the study: There were acute and convalescent COVID-19 samples, and they came from the United States, Italy and Spain.

Original data processing: Counts of nucleated cells, estimated from reference gene primer amplification, were obtained. Repertoires were generated with immunoSEQ multiplex PCR, while TCRdb's copy carries only in-frame clones and drops some. Clone size and V and J calls were adopted from that table, with D and trimming inferred from the DNA. The table lists around 50,000 clones, roughly 87% of them singletons. Seattle patients were enrolled while actively infected and followed longitudinally. The clonotype comes from a woman older than 75 with COVID-19, enrolled during active disease. The sequenced sample was peripheral blood.

The CDR3: CASSDRAGEAFF. CDR3 nucleotides: TGTGCCAGTAGTGACAGGGCGGGTGAAGCTTTCTTT. The chain recombines TRBV19 with TRBJ1-1, with TRBD1 identical over 7 bases. This CDR3 contains 12 residues. Trimming took 5 bases from V and 7 from J; bases not matched to a gene: 4. Per germline, CDR1 LNHDA and CDR2 SQIVND (reference sequence).